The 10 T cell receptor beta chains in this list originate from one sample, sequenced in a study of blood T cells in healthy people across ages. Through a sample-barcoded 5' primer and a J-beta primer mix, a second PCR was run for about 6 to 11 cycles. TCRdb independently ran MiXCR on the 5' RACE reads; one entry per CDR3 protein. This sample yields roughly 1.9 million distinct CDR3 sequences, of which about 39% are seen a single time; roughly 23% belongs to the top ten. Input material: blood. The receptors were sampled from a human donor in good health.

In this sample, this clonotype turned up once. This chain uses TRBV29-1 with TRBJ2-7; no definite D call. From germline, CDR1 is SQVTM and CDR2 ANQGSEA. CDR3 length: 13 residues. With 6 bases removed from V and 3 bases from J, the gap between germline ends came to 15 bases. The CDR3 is CSVSVGIIYEQYF. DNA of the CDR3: TGCAGCGTGTCAGTGGGAATCATCTACGAGCAGTACTTC.

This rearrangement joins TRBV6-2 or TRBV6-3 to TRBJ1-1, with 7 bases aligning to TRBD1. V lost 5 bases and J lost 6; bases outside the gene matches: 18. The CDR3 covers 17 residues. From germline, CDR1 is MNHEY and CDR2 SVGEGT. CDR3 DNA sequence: TGTGCCAGCAGTACTACCCCTGGGTTATACAGGGGTCCTGAAGCTTTCTTT. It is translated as CASSTTPGLYRGPEAFF.

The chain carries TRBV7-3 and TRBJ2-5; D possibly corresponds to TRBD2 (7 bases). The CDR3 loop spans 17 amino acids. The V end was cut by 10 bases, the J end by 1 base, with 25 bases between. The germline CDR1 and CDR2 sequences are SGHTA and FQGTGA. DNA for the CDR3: TGTGCCAACGAAAACGATGAGAGGGGGGGCCTCCAAGAGACCCAGTACTTC. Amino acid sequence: CANENDERGGLQETQYF. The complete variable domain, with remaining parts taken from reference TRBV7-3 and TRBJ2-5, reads GAGVSQTPSNKVTEKGKYVELRCDPISGHTALYWYRQSLGQGPEFLIYFQGTGAADDSGLPNDRFFAVRPEGSVSTLKIQRTERGDSAVYLCANENDERGGLQETQYFGPGTRLLVL.

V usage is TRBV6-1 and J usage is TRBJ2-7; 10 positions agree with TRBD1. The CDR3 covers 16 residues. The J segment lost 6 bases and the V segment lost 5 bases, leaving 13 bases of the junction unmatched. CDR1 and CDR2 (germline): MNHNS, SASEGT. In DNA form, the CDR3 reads TGTGCCAGCAGTCCTGACAGGGGGCGACTTGGTTTCGAGCAGTACTTC. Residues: CASSPDRGRLGFEQYF.

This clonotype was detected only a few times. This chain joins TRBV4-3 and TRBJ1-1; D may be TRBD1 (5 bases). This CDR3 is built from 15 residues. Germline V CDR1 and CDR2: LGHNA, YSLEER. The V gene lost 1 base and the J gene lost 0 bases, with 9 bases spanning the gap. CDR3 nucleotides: TGCGCCAGCAGCCAAGGGGGACGGATGAACACTGAAGCTTTCTTT. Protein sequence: CASSQGGRMNTEAFF.

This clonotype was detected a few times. The CDR3 sequence: CASRSPGVAFNQPQHF. The CDR3 bases are TGTGCCAGCAGAAGCCCCGGCGTGGCCTTCAATCAGCCCCAGCATTTT. This chain joins TRBV6-2 or TRBV6-3 and TRBJ1-5; D is uncertain. CDR3 length: 16 residues. Germline assignment: CDR1 MNHEY and CDR2 SVGEGT. Trimming removed 6 bases at V and 3 bases at J, with 18 bases between.

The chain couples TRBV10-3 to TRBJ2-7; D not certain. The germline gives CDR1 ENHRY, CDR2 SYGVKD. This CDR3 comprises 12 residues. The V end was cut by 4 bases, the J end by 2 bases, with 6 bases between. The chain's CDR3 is CAISVATYEQYF. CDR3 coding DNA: TGTGCCATCAGTGTCGCCACCTACGAGCAGTACTTC.

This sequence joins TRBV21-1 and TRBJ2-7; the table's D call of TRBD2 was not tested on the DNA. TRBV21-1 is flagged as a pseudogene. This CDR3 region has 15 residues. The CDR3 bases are TGTGCCAGCAGCAAAGCACGGACGGGAGACTACGAGCAGTACTTC. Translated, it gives CASSKARTGDYEQYF.

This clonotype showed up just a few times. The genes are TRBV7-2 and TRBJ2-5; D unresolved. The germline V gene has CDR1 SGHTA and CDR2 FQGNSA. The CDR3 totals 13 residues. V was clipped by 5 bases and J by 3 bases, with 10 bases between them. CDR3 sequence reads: CASSAYTEETQYF. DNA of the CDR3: TGTGCCAGCAGCGCATATACTGAAGAGACCCAGTACTTC.

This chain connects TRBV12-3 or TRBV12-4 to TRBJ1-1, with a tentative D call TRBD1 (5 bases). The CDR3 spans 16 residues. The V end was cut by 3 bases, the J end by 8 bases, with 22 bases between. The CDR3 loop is CASSFDQGRRSLEAFF. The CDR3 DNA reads TGTGCCAGCAGTTTCGACCAGGGTCGAAGGTCACTCGAAGCTTTCTTT.